This TCR beta chain was recovered during a study of T-cell reconstitution after alpha-beta-depleted transplantation in children. For TCRbeta, the library was prepared with unique molecular identifiers. A single record per CDR3 protein comes from TCRdb applying MiXCR to the PCR reads. This sample carries around 200,000 distinct CDR3 sequences, less than 8% of them seen once, and the ten largest clones take 3% to 3.5%. This clonotype was observed at least ten times. CDR3 length: 14 residues. Germline CDR1 is MNHEY and CDR2 is SVGEGT. Trimming left V 0 bases short and J 2 bases short, with 7 bases between.

The chain has TRBV6-2 or TRBV6-3 and TRBJ1-1; D unclear. The input for sequencing was PBMCs from the stem cell graft donor, taken from the stem cell graft. The receptor's source is a human donor who donated a stem cell graft to a child with Wiskott-Aldrich syndrome. CDR3 amino acids: CASSYSSLNTEAFF. CDR3 DNA sequence: TGTGCCAGCAGTTACTCGAGCTTAAACACTGAAGCTTTCTTT.